The 28 T cell receptor beta chains reported below all come from one sample, sequenced in a study of early T cells in non-severe SARS-CoV-2 infection. One entry per CDR3 protein results from TCRdb running MiXCR on the 5' RACE reads. The table lists fewer than 45,000 distinct CDR3 sequences, about 5.6% of them singletons. Sequenced sample: whole blood. The receptors originated from an adult who was a healthcare worker with PCR-confirmed SARS-CoV-2 infection or an uninfected control (not recorded which).

This clonotype was seen many times. The conserved phenylalanine or tryptophan normally closing the CDR3 is absent here, so this likely arose from a read error. The V call is TRBV9, the J call TRBJ2-7, with D tentatively TRBD1 or TRBD2 (5 bases each). V lost 4 bases and J lost 0, with 17 bases in between. The CDR3 runs to 16 residues. Germline V gives CDR1 SGDLS, CDR2 YYNGEE. The CDR3 loop reads CASSRDRDRSSYEQYL. CDR3 DNA sequence: TGTGCCAGCAGCAGAGACCGGGACCGCTCCTCCTACGAGCAGTACTTG.

This clonotype was detected ten times or more. The chain employs TRBV6-5 and TRBJ2-3; no reliable D call. Trimming stripped 3 bases from V and 1 base from J, with 8 bases between. Germline V lookup: CDR1 MNHEY, CDR2 SVGAGI. The CDR3 covers 14 residues. The chain's CDR3 is CASSYGWGTDTQYF. CDR3 DNA sequence: TGTGCCAGCAGTTATGGATGGGGCACAGATACGCAGTATTTT.

This clonotype was seen many times. The gene calls are TRBV7-6 and TRBJ2-7, with D unresolved. This CDR3 has 14 residues. Trimming removed 5 bases at V and 2 bases at J, with 13 bases between. CDR1 SGHVS and CDR2 FNYEAQ come from the germline V gene. For the CDR3, the DNA is TGTGCCAGCAGCCCATCTGGACCGACCTACGAGCAGTACTTC. Amino acids: CASSPSGPTYEQYF.

Many counts were recorded for this clonotype. The rearrangement joins TRBV7-9 to TRBJ2-7; tentative D call: TRBD1 (6 bases). This CDR3 comprises 12 residues. Between the trimmed V and J ends, which lost 2 bases and 9 bases, there was a span of 11 bases. Germline CDR1 and CDR2: SEHNR and FQNEAQ (reference sequence). CDR3 DNA sequence: TGTGCCAGCAGCTTAAATGGGGGCGGGCAGTACTTC. Translating it yields CASSLNGGGQYF.

This clonotype occurred many times. The V gene is TRBV5-5, the J gene TRBJ1-3, with D possibly being TRBD1 (6 bases). CDR1 is SGHKS and CDR2 is YYEKEE in the germline V gene (reference sequence). The CDR3 loop spans 14 amino acids. Trimming left V 4 bases short and J 1 base short, with 9 bases between. CDR3 sequence: CASSTTGSGNTIYF. The CDR3 DNA follows: TGTGCCAGCAGCACTACAGGGTCTGGAAACACCATATATTTT.

A remark on this clonotype: A much larger clone differs from this one at a single base, so this may be a read error. The chain uses TRBV3-1 and TRBJ1-2; maybe TRBD1 (5 bases). The CDR3 is 13 residues long. The germline V and J ends were trimmed by 10 bases and 10 bases, with 22 bases remaining between them. Germline V gene sequence: CDR1 LGHDT, CDR2 YNNKEL (reference sequence). CDR3 protein: CATRDSGGDDYTF. The CDR3 DNA reads TGTGCCACCAGGGATTCGGGTGGTGATGACTACACCTTC.

The sample holds many counts of this clonotype. The rearrangement links TRBV6-5 to TRBJ2-7; TRBD1 might be the D (5 bases). This CDR3 region has 13 residues. V gave up 6 bases and J gave up 3 bases, with 12 bases separating them. Germline V gene sequence: CDR1 MNHEY, CDR2 SVGAGI. Here the CDR3 DNA reads TGTGCCAGCAGAAGACAGTCCTTCTACGAGCAGTACTTC. Translation: CASRRQSFYEQYF.

The table lists this clonotype with many counts. The chain employs TRBV15 and TRBJ2-2, with 7 bases matching TRBD1. V lost 8 bases, J lost 6 bases, and 12 bases stayed unmatched. The germline gives CDR1 LNHNV, CDR2 YYDKDF (reference sequence). The CDR3 runs to 15 residues. CDR3 loop: CATRPRGSFAGELFF. The CDR3 region has the DNA TGTGCCACCCGGCCCAGGGGGAGTTTCGCCGGGGAGCTGTTTTTT.

The chain has TRBV9 and TRBJ1-4; D is ambiguous. The V gene lost 7 bases and the J gene lost 7 bases, with 20 bases spanning the gap. This CDR3 comprises 15 residues. Germline CDR1 and CDR2: SGDLS and YYNGEE. CDR3 sequence: CASSSPVLGGEKLFF. Written as DNA, the CDR3 is TGTGCCAGCTCCAGTCCGGTACTGGGCGGTGAAAAACTGTTTTTT.

This clonotype was found many times. The chain recombines TRBV7-6 with TRBJ2-1, with TRBD2 identical over 10 bases. The CDR3 is made up of 14 amino acids. Germline CDR1 reads SGHVS; CDR2 reads FNYEAQ. V was pared by 3 bases and J by 5 bases, with 1 base of the junction left unmatched. This CDR3 is CASSFLAGDNEQFF. Here the CDR3 DNA reads TGTGCCAGCAGCTTTCTAGCGGGGGACAATGAGCAGTTCTTC.

This clonotype was counted many times. The chain combines TRBV6-2 or TRBV6-3 with TRBJ1-1, with 9 positions matching TRBD1. Germline trimming cut 7 bases from V and 5 bases from J; bases unmatched to any gene: 5. The CDR3 runs 13 residues. CDR1 and CDR2 from the germline V gene are MNHEY and SVGEGT. The CDR3 DNA is TGTGCCAGCACCTGGACAGGGGATACTGAAGCTTTCTTT. It yields the protein CASTWTGDTEAFF.

This clonotype was detected ten times or more. V usage is TRBV7-2 and J usage is TRBJ1-1; D is uncertain. Between the trimmed V and J ends, which lost 1 base and 1 base, there was a span of 4 bases. Germline V gene sequence: CDR1 SGHTA, CDR2 FQGNSA. The CDR3 runs to 13 residues. CDR3 sequence (DNA): TGTGCCAGCAGCTTAGGTACGAACACTGAAGCTTTCTTT. Translating it yields CASSLGTNTEAFF. Complete variable domain (other parts from reference TRBV7-2 and TRBJ1-1): GAGVSQSPSNKVTEKGKDVELRCDPISGHTALYWYRQSLGQGLEFLIYFQGNSAPDKSGLPSDRFSAERTGGSVSTLTIQRTQQEDSAVYLCASSLGTNTEAFFGQGTRLTVV.

This clonotype was recorded at least ten times. V gene TRBV10-2 combines with J gene TRBJ1-1; 9 bases fit TRBD1. With 10 bases clipped from V and 4 bases from J, the junction kept 7 bases outside the gene matches. Per germline, CDR1 WSHSY and CDR2 SAAADI. The CDR3 is 13 amino acids. CDR3 sequence (DNA): TGCGCCACCGGGACAGGGACCCTCACTGAAGCTTTCTTT. Protein sequence: CATGTGTLTEAFF.

The chain uses TRBV2 and TRBJ1-6; TRBD1 matches 8 bases. Germline-derived CDR1 and CDR2 are SNHLY and FYNNEI. The junction had 6 bases not matched to a gene; V was cut back by 5 bases and J by 6 bases. There are 15 residues in the CDR3. In nucleotides, the CDR3 is TGTGCCAGCAGTCCAACTCAGGGGGCTAATTCACCCCTCCACTTT. It codes for CASSPTQGANSPLHF.

This clonotype was counted at least ten times. The CDR3 here is CSAPTSGSTGELFF. CDR3 bases: TGCAGTGCTCCAACTAGCGGGAGCACCGGGGAGCTGTTTTTT. The chain links TRBV20-1 to TRBJ2-2, with 11 bases fitting TRBD2. The CDR3 is made up of 14 amino acids. Trimming cost V 5 bases and J 4 bases; bases outside gene matches: 3. The germline V gene encodes CDR1 DFQATT and CDR2 SNEGSKA (reference sequence).

This sequence joins TRBV7-2 and TRBJ1-2; D unresolved. Trimming shortened V by 2 bases and J by 4 bases, and 14 bases separated the two germline ends. Germline V CDR1 and CDR2: SGHTA, FQGNSA. The CDR3 length is 15 residues. CDR3 nucleotide sequence: TGTGCCAGCAGCTTAAGACCCCTAAACAGCTATGGCTACACCTTC. Amino acid sequence: CASSLRPLNSYGYTF.

This clonotype appeared many times. J is TRBJ1-2 and V is TRBV5-1; D not certain. The CDR3 contains 14 residues. The germline gives CDR1 SGHRS, CDR2 YFSETQ. Trimming removed 1 base at V and 7 bases at J, with 14 bases between. The CDR3 is CASSLSGTGGGYTF. CDR3 nucleotide sequence: TGCGCCAGCAGCTTGAGCGGCACCGGCGGTGGCTACACCTTC.

The table lists this clonotype with many counts. The chain joins TRBV6-6 to TRBJ1-4; D remains ambiguous. Trimming shortened V by 6 bases and J by 5 bases, and 7 bases separated the two germline ends. CDR1 and CDR2 (germline): MNHNY, SVGAGI (reference sequence). The CDR3 sequence is 12 residues long. DNA for the CDR3: TGTGCCAGCAGCCCAGTCAATGAAAAACTGTTTTTT. Translation gives CASSPVNEKLFF.

This clonotype has at least ten counts. This chain links TRBV14 with TRBJ2-1, with D possibly matching TRBD2 (6 bases). The CDR3 consists of 18 residues. The germline CDR1 and CDR2 sequences are SGHDN and FVKESK. Trimming pared 0 bases from V and 0 bases from J, leaving 15 bases between. The CDR3 region is CASSQDKIAGPSYNEQFF. CDR3 DNA: TGTGCCAGCAGCCAAGATAAAATCGCGGGACCCTCCTACAATGAGCAGTTCTTC.

This clonotype has ten or more counts. The chain couples TRBV7-3 to TRBJ2-3; no clear D gene. V was clipped by 2 bases and J by 0 bases, with 12 bases between them. CDR1 is SGHTA, CDR2 FQGTGA, per germline. This CDR3 spans 16 amino acids. Written as DNA, the CDR3 is TGTGCCAGCAGCTTAGGCCTTACCCCTAGCACAGATACGCAGTATTTT. This encodes CASSLGLTPSTDTQYF.

The sample holds many counts of this clonotype. The CDR3 region has the DNA TGTGCCAGCACCCCTGGACTGGGAGTCGGCTACGAGCAGTACTTC. Its protein is CASTPGLGVGYEQYF. V usage is TRBV5-4 and J usage is TRBJ2-7; D is perhaps TRBD2 (5 bases). CDR1 and CDR2 (germline): SGHNT, YYREEE (reference sequence). This CDR3 has 15 amino acids. V dropped 6 bases and J dropped 3 bases, with 19 bases sitting between them.

There are many counts of this clonotype. This sequence joins TRBV19 and TRBJ1-5; weak D call: TRBD1 (5 bases). Germline CDR1 reads LNHDA; CDR2 reads SQIVND (reference sequence). V shed 7 bases and J shed 2 bases, with 9 bases lying between them. The CDR3 runs 13 residues. The CDR3: CASTQDRNQPQHF. The CDR3 DNA follows: TGTGCCAGTACACAGGACCGCAATCAGCCCCAGCATTTT. Drawing the rest from reference TRBV19 and TRBJ1-5, the complete variable domain is DGGITQSPKYLFRKEGQNVTLSCEQNLNHDAMYWYRQDPGQGLRLIYYSQIVNDFQKGDIAEGYSVSREKKESFPLTVTSAQKNPTAFYLCASTQDRNQPQHFGDGTRLSIL.

Many counts were recorded for this clonotype. The chain couples TRBV5-4 to TRBJ2-1; 9 bases align to TRBD2. Germline assignment: CDR1 SGHNT and CDR2 YYREEE (reference sequence). V was clipped by 0 bases and J by 6 bases; unmatched bases: 13. The CDR3 runs 18 residues. The CDR3 DNA reads as TGTGCCAGCAGCTTGGCTTTAACGGCGGGAGGGGGAACCAATGAGCAGTTCTTC. Its protein is CASSLALTAGGGTNEQFF.

In this sample, this clonotype turned up many times. The chain joins TRBV9 to TRBJ2-3; D is unclear. The V gene lost 4 bases and the J gene lost 4 bases, with 19 bases spanning the gap. The CDR3 spans 16 residues. Looked up from germline, CDR1 is SGDLS and CDR2 is YYNGEE. The CDR3 DNA is TGTGCCAGCAGCCCACCCTCCACCATGTTCCCAGATACGCAGTATTTT. Its translation: CASSPPSTMFPDTQYF.

There are a few counts of this clonotype. The V gene is TRBV5-1, the J gene TRBJ2-5; no clear D gene. Trimming removed 4 bases from V and 4 bases from J, with 17 bases in between. Looked up from germline, CDR1 is SGHRS and CDR2 is YFSETQ. The CDR3 has 15 amino acids. CDR3 sequence (DNA): TGCGCCAGCAGCCCCCGCCTTGGGCCGCGAGAGACCCAGTACTTC. Protein sequence: CASSPRLGPRETQYF.

This clonotype was seen a handful of times. An end of the junction differs from the germline gene, which may be a read error. J is TRBJ2-6 and V is TRBV12-3 or TRBV12-4; weak D call: TRBD2 (6 bases). The CDR3 covers 14 residues. CDR3 DNA: TGTGCCAGCAGTTCGGGAGCTGGGGCCAACGTCCTGATTTTC. It encodes CASSSGAGANVLIF.

This clonotype occurred many times. J is TRBJ2-5 and V is TRBV7-2; D gene ambiguous. Per the germline V gene, CDR1 is SGHTA and CDR2 is FQGNSA. Deletions cut 1 base from V and 6 bases from J, with 12 bases between. This CDR3 is 14 amino acids long. CDR3 sequence: CASSLVGPRKTQYF. CDR3 DNA: TGTGCCAGCAGCTTAGTGGGCCCCCGAAAGACCCAGTACTTC.

This clonotype has just a few counts. A read error is possible here, since a much larger clone lies one base away. The chain has TRBV19 and TRBJ1-1; a weak D match, TRBD1 (5 bases). This CDR3 has 13 residues. Germline CDR1 and CDR2: LNHDA and SQIVND (reference sequence). Between the trimmed V and J ends, which lost 8 bases and 3 bases, there was a span of 13 bases. CDR3 in amino acids: CASGISRDTEAFF. DNA of the CDR3: TGTGCCAGTGGAATATCCAGGGACACTGAAGCTTTCTTT.